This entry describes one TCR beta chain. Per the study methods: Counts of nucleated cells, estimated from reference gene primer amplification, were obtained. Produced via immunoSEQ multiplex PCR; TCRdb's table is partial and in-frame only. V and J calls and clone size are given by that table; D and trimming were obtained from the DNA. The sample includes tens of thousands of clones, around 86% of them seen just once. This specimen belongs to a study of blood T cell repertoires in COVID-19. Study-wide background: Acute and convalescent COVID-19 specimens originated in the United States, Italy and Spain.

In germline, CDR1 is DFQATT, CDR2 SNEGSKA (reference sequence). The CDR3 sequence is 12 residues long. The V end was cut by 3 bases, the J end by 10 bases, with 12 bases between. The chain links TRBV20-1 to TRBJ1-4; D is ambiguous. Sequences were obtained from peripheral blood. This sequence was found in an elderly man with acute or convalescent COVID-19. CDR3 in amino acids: CSASLQYGKLFF. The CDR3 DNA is TGCAGTGCTAGTTTACAGTACGGAAAACTGTTTTTT.